One and the same sample provided the 20 T cell receptor beta chains below, sequenced in a study of patients and donors after allogeneic stem cell transplantation. TCRdb used MiXCR to reprocess the RT-PCR reads, holding one entry per CDR3 protein. Seen here are some 21,000 distinct CDR3 sequences, 25% to 35% observed once, and the top ten hold approximately 50%. The specimen was blood, either unsorted or a sorted T cell fraction (not recorded which). These receptors originate from a human donor who was either an allogeneic HSCT recipient or a stem cell or donor lymphocyte infusion donor (not recorded which). It is not recorded whose cells these are; they may come from a transplant donor.

The chain employs TRBV9 and TRBJ1-1, with D tentatively TRBD1 (5 bases). This CDR3 has 15 amino acids. V gave up 3 bases and J gave up 1 base, with 13 bases separating them. The V gene's germline CDR1 is SGDLS and CDR2 YYNGEE. This chain's CDR3 is CASSEGTRTNTEAFF. Here the CDR3 DNA reads TGTGCCAGCAGCGAGGGGACGAGGACGAACACTGAAGCTTTCTTT.

This chain uses TRBV7-2 with TRBJ1-5; D gene uncertain. Trimming shortened V by 2 bases and J by 1 base, and 6 bases separated the two germline ends. The CDR3 totals 14 residues. From germline, CDR1 is SGHTA and CDR2 FQGNSA. CDR3 sequence (DNA): TGTGCCAGCAGCTTAAAAATGAGCAATCAGCCCCAGCATTTT. This encodes CASSLKMSNQPQHF. Together with reference TRBV7-2 and TRBJ1-5, the CDR3 gives the full variable domain: GAGVSQSPSNKVTEKGKDVELRCDPISGHTALYWYRQSLGQGLEFLIYFQGNSAPDKSGLPSDRFSAERTGGSVSTLTIQRTQQEDSAVYLCASSLKMSNQPQHFGDGTRLSIL.

This clonotype was recorded only once. This chain joins TRBV5-6 and TRBJ1-1; D unresolved. The V end was cut by 3 bases, the J end by 0 bases, with 6 bases between. The CDR3 consists of 13 residues. Germline V CDR1 and CDR2: SGHDT, YYEEEE. The CDR3 DNA reads as TGTGCCAGCAGCTGGGAATTGAACACTGAAGCTTTCTTT. Protein sequence: CASSWELNTEAFF. Full variable domain (remainder filled in from reference TRBV5-6 and TRBJ1-1): DAGVTQSPTHLIKTRGQQVTLRCSPKSGHDTVSWYQQALGQGPQFIFQYYEEEERQRGNFPDRFSGHQFPNYSSELNVNALLLGDSALYLCASSWELNTEAFFGQGTRLTVV.

The chain has TRBV4-3 and TRBJ2-3; the D call may be TRBD1 or TRBD2 (6 bases each). Germline CDR1 LGHNA, CDR2 YSLEER. The V gene lost 1 base and the J gene lost 6 bases, with 20 bases spanning the gap. CDR3 size: 17 residues. CDR3 loop: CASSQGPTGAPLDTQYF. In DNA, the CDR3 is TGCGCCAGCAGCCAAGGTCCGACGGGGGCTCCCTTGGATACGCAGTATTTT.

This chain joins TRBV9 and TRBJ2-3, with unresolved D. There are 17 residues in the CDR3. Deletions cut 1 base from V and 1 base from J, with 16 bases between. The germline CDR1 and CDR2 sequences are SGDLS and YYNGEE. The CDR3 DNA sequence: TGTGCCAGCAGCGTAACCCCCAGTAAGTGGGGCACAGATACGCAGTATTTT. This sequence encodes CASSVTPSKWGTDTQYF.

The V call is TRBV9, the J call TRBJ1-5; 8 positions agree with TRBD1. Germline CDR1 reads SGDLS; CDR2 reads YYNGEE. The J segment lost 6 bases and the V segment lost 2 bases, leaving 7 bases of the junction unmatched. The CDR3 extends over 15 amino acids. The DNA for the CDR3 is TGTGCCAGCAGCGTTGGGACAGGAATTGCTCAGCCCCAGCATTTT. Translating gives CASSVGTGIAQPQHF.

This clonotype has just a few counts. The CDR3 is CASSSTGHSNQPQHF. The CDR3 DNA follows: TGTGCCAGCAGCTCAACAGGGCATAGCAATCAGCCCCAGCATTTT. The chain joins TRBV7-2 to TRBJ1-5, with D possibly TRBD1 on 6 matching bases. The CDR3 spans 15 residues. The V gene's germline CDR1 is SGHTA and CDR2 FQGNSA. V shed 4 bases and J shed 0 bases, with 10 bases lying between them.

The chain links TRBV12-3 or TRBV12-4 to TRBJ1-2; no clear D gene. V lost 5 bases and J 6 bases, leaving 7 bases between the germline ends. The CDR3 runs 11 residues. The CDR3 reads CASSLKDGYTF. CDR3 coding DNA: TGTGCCAGCAGTCTTAAGGATGGCTACACCTTC.

The chain combines TRBV3-1 with TRBJ1-2; 8 bases line up with TRBD1. This CDR3 spans 14 amino acids. Germline V gene sequence: CDR1 LGHDT, CDR2 YNNKEL (reference sequence). V lost 4 bases to trimming and J lost 5 bases; unmatched junction nucleotides: 6. The CDR3 sequence is CASSRQGKEYGYTF. In nucleotides, the CDR3 is TGTGCCAGCAGCCGACAGGGGAAGGAGTATGGCTACACCTTC.

The chain uses TRBV12-3 or TRBV12-4 and TRBJ2-3; 8 nucleotides align to TRBD2. V gave up 2 bases and J gave up 0 bases; unmatched junction bases: 4. The CDR3 is 16 residues long. Written as DNA, the CDR3 is TGTGCCAGCAGTTTACTAGGGACTAGTAGCACAGATACGCAGTATTTT. It yields the protein CASSLLGTSSTDTQYF.

This clonotype has ten or more counts. The V call is TRBV13, the J call TRBJ1-2, with 7 bases matching TRBD1. Per germline, CDR1 PRHDT and CDR2 FYEKMQ (reference sequence). The junction had 9 bases not matched to a gene; V was cut back by 5 bases and J by 0 bases. The CDR3 has 16 amino acids. DNA of the CDR3: TGTGCCAGCAGCGGCCGGGACAGTTTAGCTAACTATGGCTACACCTTC. This translates into CASSGRDSLANYGYTF.

This clonotype was seen more than once but under ten times. The chain carries TRBV12-3 or TRBV12-4 and TRBJ2-1; no reliable D call. The CDR3 runs 13 residues. Trimming left V 7 bases short and J 0 bases short, with 7 bases between. The CDR3 DNA is TGTGCCAGCAAAGGCCGCTCCTACAATGAGCAGTTCTTC. Protein product: CASKGRSYNEQFF.

This chain links TRBV4-3 with TRBJ2-1; D perhaps matches TRBD1 (6 bases). Per the germline V gene, CDR1 is LGHNA and CDR2 is YSLEER. CDR3 length equals 16 residues. The ends were cut back, 4 bases at V and 7 bases at J, with 20 bases in the middle. The CDR3 loop reads CASSPLGTLWGNEQFF. CDR3 nucleotide sequence: TGCGCCAGCAGCCCCCTCGGGACACTGTGGGGTAATGAGCAGTTCTTC.

This chain connects TRBV5-1 to TRBJ1-6; 8 bases are a match to TRBD1. Trimming at V came to 5 bases and at J to 4 bases, leaving 8 bases not matched to a gene. The V gene's germline CDR1 is SGHRS and CDR2 YFSETQ. CDR3 length equals 16 residues. CDR3 DNA: TGCGCCAGCAGTCTGGGACAGGCGGGATATAATTCACCCCTCCACTTT. It codes for CASSLGQAGYNSPLHF.

This clonotype has at least ten counts. This chain joins TRBV29-1 and TRBJ1-1; 8 nucleotides line up with TRBD1. The CDR3 is 11 amino acids. The V gene end was trimmed by 6 bases and the J gene end by 4 bases; junction bases not matched to a gene: 1. Per germline, CDR1 SQVTM and CDR2 ANQGSEA. The DNA of the CDR3 is TGCAGCGTCGACAGGGGCACTGAAGCTTTCTTT. Translation: CSVDRGTEAFF.

This clonotype was counted a few times. The V gene is TRBV6-5, the J gene TRBJ2-3; 8 bases fit TRBD2. The CDR3 runs 17 residues. Germline-derived CDR1 and CDR2 are MNHEY and SVGAGI. The trim removed 6 bases at V and 0 bases at J, leaving 11 bases unmatched. The DNA for the CDR3 is TGTGCCAGCAGGGCCCTGCAACTAGCGGCTAGCACAGATACGCAGTATTTT. Its protein product is CASRALQLAASTDTQYF.

The chain couples TRBV6-4 to TRBJ1-1; the D gene is possibly TRBD1 (5 bases). This CDR3 is built from 14 residues. V shed 5 bases and J shed 4 bases, with 14 bases lying between them. Germline CDR1 reads MRHNA; CDR2 reads SNTAGT. The CDR3 DNA reads as TGTGCCAGCAGTCCGGAAGGGACGGTCACTGAAGCTTTCTTT. It is translated as CASSPEGTVTEAFF.

The genes are TRBV5-1 and TRBJ1-3; no clear D gene. The ends were cut back, 5 bases at V and 0 bases at J, with 9 bases in the middle. From germline, CDR1 is SGHRS and CDR2 YFSETQ. The CDR3 is 14 amino acids. CDR3 DNA: TGCGCCAGCAGGGACGGAATCTCTGGAAACACCATATATTTT. Residues: CASRDGISGNTIYF. Supplemented by reference TRBV5-1 and TRBJ1-3, the full variable domain reads KAGVTQTPRYLIKTRGQQVTLSCSPISGHRSVSWYQQTPGQGLQFLFEYFSETQRNKGNFPGRFSGRQFSNSRSEMNVSTLELGDSALYLCASRDGISGNTIYFGEGSWLTVV.

In its sample, this clonotype was seen a few times. The chain employs TRBV6-5 and TRBJ1-6; a weak D match, TRBD1 (6 bases). V lost 0 bases to trimming and J lost 9 bases, with 12 bases between them. Per germline, CDR1 MNHEY and CDR2 SVGAGI. The CDR3 is made up of 15 amino acids. The CDR3 sequence: CASSYSWRGGSPLHF. The CDR3 nucleotides read TGTGCCAGCAGTTACTCGTGGAGGGGGGGTTCACCCCTCCACTTT.

This clonotype has ten or more counts. CDR3 nucleotide sequence: TGTGCCAGCAGCCGACAGGGAGACTATGGCTACACCTTC. This codes for CASSRQGDYGYTF. V and J are TRBV6-5 and TRBJ1-2, with TRBD1 matching over 7 bases. Looked up from germline, CDR1 is MNHEY and CDR2 is SVGAGI. The CDR3 has 13 amino acids. V shed 6 bases and J 3 bases; nucleotides not matched to a gene: 4.